The 22 T cell receptor beta chains given below trace back to one sample, sequenced in a study of T cells after yellow fever vaccination. MiXCR, run by TCRdb on the 5' RACE reads, gives a single entry per CDR3 protein. The repertoire holds fewer than 150,000 distinct CDR3 sequences, approximately 7.7% seen once, with about 0.73% in the top ten. The sample consisted of CD4+ T cells sorted from PBMCs, taken 5 days after the yellow fever booster vaccination. Every receptor here comes from a man between 25 and 39 years old who received the YFV17D yellow fever vaccine.

This clonotype has a count of ten or more. This chain joins TRBV4-3 and TRBJ2-3; D might be TRBD2 (6 bases). CDR3 size: 16 residues. V lost 0 bases, J lost 3 bases, and 13 bases lay in between. Germline CDR1 reads LGHNA; CDR2 reads YSLEER. The CDR3: CASSQEATSGTDTQYF. CDR3 bases: TGCGCCAGCAGCCAAGAGGCGACTAGTGGTACAGATACGCAGTATTTT.

This clonotype has ten or more counts. This chain uses TRBV7-2 with TRBJ2-5, with 8 nucleotides matching TRBD1. CDR1 is SGHTA and CDR2 is FQGNSA in the germline V gene. The CDR3 is 17 amino acids. J lost 4 bases, V lost 2 bases, and 12 bases had no gene match. CDR3 sequence (DNA): TGTGCCAGCAGCTTAATTCGAAGGACAGGGAAAGGAGAGACCCAGTACTTC. Protein: CASSLIRRTGKGETQYF. Drawing the rest from reference TRBV7-2 and TRBJ2-5, the complete variable domain is GAGVSQSPSNKVTEKGKDVELRCDPISGHTALYWYRQSLGQGLEFLIYFQGNSAPDKSGLPSDRFSAERTGGSVSTLTIQRTQQEDSAVYLCASSLIRRTGKGETQYFGPGTRLLVL.

This clonotype was seen repeatedly, ten times or more. The chain recombines TRBV19 with TRBJ2-6, with no clear D. This CDR3 is 13 amino acids long. CDR1 and CDR2 from the germline V gene are LNHDA and SQIVND (reference sequence). V was shortened by 10 bases and J by 0 bases, with 7 bases between the two germline ends. The CDR3 bases are TGTGCCACCAGAAACTCTGGGGCCAACGTCCTGACTTTC. It encodes CATRNSGANVLTF.

This clonotype has just a few counts. The chain carries TRBV6-1 and TRBJ1-3; the match to TRBD1 covers 7 bases. V was pared by 7 bases and J by 4 bases, with 10 bases of the junction left unmatched. Germline values: CDR1 MNHNS, CDR2 SASEGT. This CDR3 contains 15 residues. CDR3 loop: CASKPGRGQGNTIYF. The CDR3 DNA is TGTGCCAGCAAACCCGGGAGGGGGCAAGGAAACACCATATATTTT.

This clonotype was counted a few times. The chain has TRBV5-1 and TRBJ2-6; D remains unclear. There are 13 residues in the CDR3. Germline CDR1 SGHRS, CDR2 YFSETQ. The germline V and J ends were trimmed by 7 bases and 0 bases, with 5 bases remaining between them. CDR3 coding DNA: TGCGCCAGCCAGTACTCTGGGGCCAACGTCCTGACTTTC. Protein product: CASQYSGANVLTF.

This clonotype appeared many times. This chain connects TRBV9 to TRBJ2-3; D perhaps matches TRBD2 (5 bases). From germline, CDR1 is SGDLS and CDR2 YYNGEE. The CDR3 totals 12 residues. V was pared by 4 bases and J by 3 bases, with 6 bases between. The CDR3 DNA reads as TGTGCCAGCAGCTGGAGGACAGATACGCAGTATTTT. Translating gives CASSWRTDTQYF. The full variable domain, with the rest looked up from reference TRBV9 and TRBJ2-3, is DSGVTQTPKHLITATGQRVTLRCSPRSGDLSVYWYQQSLDQGLQFLIQYYNGEERAKGNILERFSAQQFPDLHSELNLSSLELGDSALYFCASSWRTDTQYFGPGTRLTVL.

This clonotype was recorded at least ten times. V is TRBV28 and J is TRBJ2-5; possible D gene TRBD2, 6 bases. The V end lost 6 bases, the J end lost 7 bases, and 21 bases lay between the germline ends. CDR1 and CDR2 (germline): MDHEN, SYDVKM. The CDR3 length is 15 residues. The CDR3: CASRLAGPTRGTQYF. The DNA of the CDR3 is TGTGCCAGCAGACTCGCGGGACCCACTCGGGGGACCCAGTACTTC. The full variable domain, rest sourced from reference TRBV28 and TRBJ2-5, is DVKVTQSSRYLVKRTGEKVFLECVQDMDHENMFWYRQDPGLGLRLIYFSYDVKMKEKGDIPEGYSVSREKKERFSLILESASTNQTSMYLCASRLAGPTRGTQYFGPGTRLLVL.

This clonotype was seen ten or more times. This chain uses TRBV10-3 with TRBJ2-1, with a possible D match to TRBD2 (5 bases). Trimming cost V 0 bases and J 9 bases, with 12 bases left between them. This CDR3 region has 14 residues. Germline CDR1 reads ENHRY; CDR2 reads SYGVKD. The CDR3 DNA sequence: TGTGCCATCAGTGAGTCTGAGGGAGCGACTGAGCAGTTCTTC. Amino acids: CAISESEGATEQFF.

In regard to this clonotype: A much larger clone is a single base away; this may be a read error. This chain links TRBV15 with TRBJ2-7; 12 bases match TRBD2. This CDR3 spans 15 amino acids. The ends lost 3 bases at V and 3 bases at J; junction bases unmatched: 3. Germline loops: CDR1 LNHNV, CDR2 YYDKDF (reference sequence). The CDR3 protein is CATSSRLAGDYEQYF. CDR3 nucleotide sequence: TGTGCCACCAGCAGTAGACTAGCGGGAGACTACGAGCAGTACTTC.

This clonotype was seen more than once but under ten times. This chain uses TRBV5-1 with TRBJ2-1; TRBD1 or TRBD2 may be the D gene (5 bases each). V was pared by 3 bases and J by 7 bases, with 14 bases between. The CDR3 runs to 14 residues. In germline, CDR1 is SGHRS, CDR2 YFSETQ. CDR3: CASSYPGTWNEQFF. CDR3 in DNA: TGCGCCAGCAGCTACCCCGGGACCTGGAATGAGCAGTTCTTC. The full variable domain, with the rest looked up from reference TRBV5-1 and TRBJ2-1, is KAGVTQTPRYLIKTRGQQVTLSCSPISGHRSVSWYQQTPGQGLQFLFEYFSETQRNKGNFPGRFSGRQFSNSRSEMNVSTLELGDSALYLCASSYPGTWNEQFFGPGTRLTVL.

This clonotype appeared many times. The chain couples TRBV24-1 to TRBJ1-5; the match to TRBD1 covers 7 bases. Germline V CDR1 and CDR2: KGHDR, SFDVKD. J was trimmed by 0 bases and V by 9 bases; bases with no gene match: 10. This CDR3 spans 16 amino acids. The chain's CDR3 is CATGTGTVHSNQPQHF. CDR3 in DNA: TGTGCCACCGGAACCGGGACAGTCCATAGCAATCAGCCCCAGCATTTT.

This clonotype showed up many times. CDR3 DNA sequence: TGTGCCAGCAGGTCAGGGGGGCCCTACGAGCAGTACTTC. It encodes CASRSGGPYEQYF. V gene TRBV28 combines with J gene TRBJ2-7, with D possibly being TRBD1 (7 bases). V was trimmed by 6 bases and J by 2 bases, leaving 11 bases between them. CDR1 is MDHEN and CDR2 is SYDVKM in the germline V gene. The CDR3 totals 13 residues. The variable domain in full, completed from reference TRBV28 and TRBJ2-7, reads DVKVTQSSRYLVKRTGEKVFLECVQDMDHENMFWYRQDPGLGLRLIYFSYDVKMKEKGDIPEGYSVSREKKERFSLILESASTNQTSMYLCASRSGGPYEQYFGPGTRLTVT.

The CDR3 is CSASVVRARGETQYF. In DNA form, the CDR3 reads TGCAGTGCTAGCGTGGTCCGGGCAAGGGGCGAGACCCAGTACTTC. The chain is built from TRBV20-1 and TRBJ2-5, with a tentative D call TRBD1 (5 bases). Germline CDR1 DFQATT, CDR2 SNEGSKA (reference sequence). The length of the CDR3 is 15 residues. V was cut by 3 bases and J by 5 bases, with 19 bases left in between.

This clonotype was seen ten or more times. The chain carries TRBV20-1 and TRBJ2-1; the D gene is possibly TRBD2 (5 bases). CDR1 DFQATT and CDR2 SNEGSKA come from the germline V gene (reference sequence). CDR3 length: 16 amino acids. V lost 3 bases and J 0 bases, leaving 15 bases between the germline ends. The CDR3 here is CSASDGESGSYNEQFF. The DNA for the CDR3 is TGCAGTGCTAGTGATGGCGAGAGCGGCTCCTACAATGAGCAGTTCTTC.

V gene TRBV7-9 combines with J gene TRBJ2-1; D gene uncertain. This CDR3 region has 12 residues. Germline V CDR1 and CDR2: SEHNR, FQNEAQ (reference sequence). V gave up 3 bases and J gave up 10 bases, with 10 bases separating them. The CDR3 here is CASSFGVREQFF. In nucleotides, the CDR3 is TGTGCCAGCAGCTTTGGTGTTAGGGAGCAGTTCTTC.

This clonotype came up many times. The V and J genes are TRBV10-3 and TRBJ2-2; D unclear. Between the trimmed V and J ends, which lost 6 bases and 0 bases, there was a span of 8 bases. Per germline, CDR1 ENHRY and CDR2 SYGVKD. The CDR3 sequence is 14 residues long. CDR3 sequence (DNA): TGTGCCATCAGGTTCTCGGCGAACACCGGGGAGCTGTTTTTT. Translating gives CAIRFSANTGELFF.

Comment on this clonotype: A much larger clone lies a single base off, so this may be a read error. The rearrangement joins TRBV12-3 or TRBV12-4 to TRBJ2-1; D ambiguous. The CDR3 runs to 15 residues. CDR3 residues: CASSLAGLSYNEQLF. CDR3 in DNA: TGTGCCAGCAGTTTAGCGGGCCTCTCCTACAATGAGCAGCTCTTC.

The sample holds a few counts of this clonotype. This sequence joins TRBV7-2 and TRBJ2-2, with D possibly TRBD2 on 6 matching bases. CDR3 size: 16 residues. Trimming took off 5 bases at V and 1 base at J, with 14 bases between the two ends. CDR1 is SGHTA, CDR2 FQGNSA, per germline. The CDR3 sequence: CASSQLGLMNTGELFF. The CDR3 coding sequence is TGTGCCAGCAGCCAATTGGGACTCATGAACACCGGGGAGCTGTTTTTT.

This clonotype appeared many times. The J gene is TRBJ2-5, the V gene TRBV6-1, with 8 bases that match TRBD2. The germline CDR1 and CDR2 sequences are MNHNS and SASEGT. The CDR3 loop spans 16 amino acids. The junction had 9 bases not matched to a gene; V was cut back by 5 bases and J by 1 base. The CDR3 nucleotides are TGTGCCAGCAGTCGCCAGGGCGGGAGGTTCCAAGAGACCCAGTACTTC. Translating gives CASSRQGGRFQETQYF.

This clonotype occurred many times. The chain links TRBV15 to TRBJ2-7; 8 bases map to TRBD2. CDR3 length equals 15 residues. J was trimmed by 5 bases and V by 6 bases; bases with no gene match: 12. Germline-derived CDR1 and CDR2 are LNHNV and YYDKDF (reference sequence). The CDR3, as DNA: TGTGCCACCAGTTCCGGGACTAGGCCACCCCACGAGCAGTACTTC. This gives the protein CATSSGTRPPHEQYF. Full variable domain (rest looked up from reference TRBV15 and TRBJ2-7): DAMVIQNPRYQVTQFGKPVTLSCSQTLNHNVMYWYQQKSSQAPKLLFHYYDKDFNNEADTPDNFQSRRPNTSFCFLDIRSPGLGDTAMYLCATSSGTRPPHEQYFGPGTRLTVT.

This clonotype was picked up a small number of times. This sequence joins TRBV20-1 and TRBJ2-5, with D uncertain. This CDR3 contains 12 residues. Germline loops: CDR1 DFQATT, CDR2 SNEGSKA (reference sequence). The ends were cut back, 6 bases at V and 2 bases at J, with 10 bases in the middle. The CDR3 nucleotides are TGCAGTGCCCCACGCCGGCAAGAGACCCAGTACTTC. Translated: CSAPRRQETQYF.

This clonotype was seen at least ten times. The chain recombines TRBV23-1 with TRBJ2-6; a weak D match, TRBD1 (6 bases). TRBV23-1 is marked as an open reading frame, function uncertain. The ends were cut back, 2 bases at V and 1 base at J, with 6 bases in the middle. The length of the CDR3 is 15 residues. In DNA, the CDR3 is TGCGCCAGCAGTCAAAGGGGGTCTGGGGCCAACGTCCTGACTTTC. Its translation is CASSQRGSGANVLTF.